This paragraph reports one T cell receptor beta chain. TCRdb's table, derived via immunoSEQ multiplex PCR, lists solely in-frame clones and lacks some. In the table there are 100,000 or so clones, roughly 90% of which are singletons. Germline V gene lookup returns CDR1 SGHDT and CDR2 YYEEEE. The V and J ends lost 0 bases and 4 bases respectively, with 10 bases between them. The CDR3 sequence is 14 residues long. The data derive from a study of blood T cell repertoires in COVID-19. The V call is TRBV5-6, the J call TRBJ1-2; D possibly corresponds to TRBD1 (5 bases). Sequenced: peripheral blood. The receptor was isolated from a man in his sixties or seventies with acute or convalescent COVID-19. The CDR3 reads CASSLGQGSYGYTF. The CDR3 region has the DNA TGTGCCAGCAGCTTGGGTCAGGGTAGCTATGGCTACACCTTC. Based on the CDR3 plus reference TRBV5-6 and TRBJ1-2, the full variable domain is DAGVTQSPTHLIKTRGQQVTLRCSPKSGHDTVSWYQQALGQGPQFIFQYYEEEERQRGNFPDRFSGHQFPNYSSELNVNALLLGDSALYLCASSLGQGSYGYTFGSGTRLTVV.